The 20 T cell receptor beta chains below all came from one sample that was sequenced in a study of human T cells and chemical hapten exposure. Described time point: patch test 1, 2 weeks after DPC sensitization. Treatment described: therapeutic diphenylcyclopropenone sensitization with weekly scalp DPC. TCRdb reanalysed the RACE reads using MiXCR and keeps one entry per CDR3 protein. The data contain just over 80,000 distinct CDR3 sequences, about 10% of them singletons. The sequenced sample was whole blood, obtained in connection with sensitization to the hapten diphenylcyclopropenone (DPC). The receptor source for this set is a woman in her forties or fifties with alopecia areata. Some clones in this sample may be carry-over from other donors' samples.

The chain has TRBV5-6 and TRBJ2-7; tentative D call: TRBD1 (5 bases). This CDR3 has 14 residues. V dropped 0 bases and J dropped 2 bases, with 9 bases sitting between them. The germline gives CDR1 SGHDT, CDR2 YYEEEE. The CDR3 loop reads CASSLVPGTYEQYF. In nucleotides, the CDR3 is TGTGCCAGCAGCTTGGTCCCAGGGACCTACGAGCAGTACTTC.

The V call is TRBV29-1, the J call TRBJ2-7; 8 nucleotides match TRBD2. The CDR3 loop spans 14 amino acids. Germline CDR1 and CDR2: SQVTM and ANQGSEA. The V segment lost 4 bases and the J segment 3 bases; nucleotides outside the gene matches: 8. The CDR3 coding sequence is TGCAGCGTTGGAGGGAGCGGGAGAGTCTACGAGCAGTACTTC. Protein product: CSVGGSGRVYEQYF.

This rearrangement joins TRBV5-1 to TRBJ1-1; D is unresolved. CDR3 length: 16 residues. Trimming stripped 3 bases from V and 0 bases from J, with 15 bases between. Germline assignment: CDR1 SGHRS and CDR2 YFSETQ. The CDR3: CASSWSPTEMNTEAFF. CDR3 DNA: TGCGCCAGCAGCTGGAGCCCCACAGAGATGAACACTGAAGCTTTCTTT.

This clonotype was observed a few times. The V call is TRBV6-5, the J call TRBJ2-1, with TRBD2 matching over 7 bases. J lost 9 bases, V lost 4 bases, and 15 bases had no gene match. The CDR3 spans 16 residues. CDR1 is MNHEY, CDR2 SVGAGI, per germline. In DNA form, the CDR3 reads TGTGCCAGCAGTTTGGTAGCGGGTACCCCTAGGCGTGAGCAGTTCTTC. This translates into CASSLVAGTPRREQFF.

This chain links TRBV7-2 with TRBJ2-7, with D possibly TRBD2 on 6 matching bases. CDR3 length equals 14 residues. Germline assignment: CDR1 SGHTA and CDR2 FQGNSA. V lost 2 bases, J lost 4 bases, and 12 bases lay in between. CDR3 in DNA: TGTGCCAGCAGCTTATACGGTCGGGGGTACGAGCAGTACTTC. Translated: CASSLYGRGYEQYF.

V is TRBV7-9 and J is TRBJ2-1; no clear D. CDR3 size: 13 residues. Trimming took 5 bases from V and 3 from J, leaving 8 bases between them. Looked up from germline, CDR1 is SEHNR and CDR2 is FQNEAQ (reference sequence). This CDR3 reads CASSPWGYNEQFF. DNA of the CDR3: TGTGCCAGCAGCCCGTGGGGCTACAATGAGCAGTTCTTC.

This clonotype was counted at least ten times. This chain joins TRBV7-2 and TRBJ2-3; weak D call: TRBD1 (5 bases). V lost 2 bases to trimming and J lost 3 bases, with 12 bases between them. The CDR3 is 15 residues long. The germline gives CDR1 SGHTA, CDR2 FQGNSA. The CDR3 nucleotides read TGTGCCAGCAGCTTATACACCCCAGGGACAGATACGCAGTATTTT. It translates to CASSLYTPGTDTQYF.

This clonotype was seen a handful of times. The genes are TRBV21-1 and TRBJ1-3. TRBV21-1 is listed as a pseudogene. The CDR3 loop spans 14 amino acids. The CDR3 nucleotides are TGTGCCAGCAGCAAACAGTACTCTGGAAACACCATATATTTT. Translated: CASSKQYSGNTIYF.

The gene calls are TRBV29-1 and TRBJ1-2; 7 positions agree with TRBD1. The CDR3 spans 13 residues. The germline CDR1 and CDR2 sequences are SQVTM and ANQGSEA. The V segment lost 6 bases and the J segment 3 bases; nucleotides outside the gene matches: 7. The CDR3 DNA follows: TGCAGCGTCACACAGGGGAGAGACTATGGCTACACCTTC. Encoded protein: CSVTQGRDYGYTF.

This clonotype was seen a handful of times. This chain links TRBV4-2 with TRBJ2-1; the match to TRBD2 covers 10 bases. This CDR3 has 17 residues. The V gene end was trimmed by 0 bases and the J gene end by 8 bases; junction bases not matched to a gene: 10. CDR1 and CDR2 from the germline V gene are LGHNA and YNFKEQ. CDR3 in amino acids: CASSQESSSGGAYEQFF. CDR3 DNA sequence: TGTGCCAGCAGCCAAGAAAGCTCCAGCGGGGGGGCCTATGAGCAGTTCTTC.

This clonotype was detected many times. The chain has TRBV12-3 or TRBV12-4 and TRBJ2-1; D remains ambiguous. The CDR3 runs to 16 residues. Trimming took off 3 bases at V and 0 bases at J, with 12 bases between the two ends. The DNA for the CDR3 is TGTGCCAGCAGTTTCCTAGTGGGCAGCTCCTACAATGAGCAGTTCTTC. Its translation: CASSFLVGSSYNEQFF.

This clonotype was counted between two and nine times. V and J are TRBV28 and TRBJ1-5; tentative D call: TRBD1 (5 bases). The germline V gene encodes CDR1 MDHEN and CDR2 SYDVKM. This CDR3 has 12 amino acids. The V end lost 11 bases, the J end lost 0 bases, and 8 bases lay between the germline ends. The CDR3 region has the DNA TGTGCCGCAGGGTATAGCAATCAGCCCCAGCATTTT. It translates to CAAGYSNQPQHF.

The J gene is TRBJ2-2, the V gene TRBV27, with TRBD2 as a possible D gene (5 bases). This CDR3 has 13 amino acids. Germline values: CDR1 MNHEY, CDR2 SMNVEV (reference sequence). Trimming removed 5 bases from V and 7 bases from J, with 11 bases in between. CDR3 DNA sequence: TGTGCCAGCAGTCCGCGGACTGTCGGGGAGCTGTTTTTT. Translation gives CASSPRTVGELFF.

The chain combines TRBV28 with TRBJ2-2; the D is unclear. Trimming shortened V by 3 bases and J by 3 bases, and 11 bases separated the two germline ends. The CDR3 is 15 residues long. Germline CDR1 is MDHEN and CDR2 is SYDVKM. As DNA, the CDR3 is TGTGCCAGCAGTTTCATTGTCCGGGACACCGGGGAGCTGTTTTTT. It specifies CASSFIVRDTGELFF.

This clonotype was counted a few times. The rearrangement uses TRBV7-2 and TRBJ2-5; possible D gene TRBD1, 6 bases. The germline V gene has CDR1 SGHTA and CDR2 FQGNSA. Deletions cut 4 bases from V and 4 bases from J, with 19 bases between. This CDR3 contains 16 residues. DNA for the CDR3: TGTGCCAGCAGCTCACCCCCGGGGCGCAGGGGAGAGACCCAGTACTTC. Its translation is CASSSPPGRRGETQYF.

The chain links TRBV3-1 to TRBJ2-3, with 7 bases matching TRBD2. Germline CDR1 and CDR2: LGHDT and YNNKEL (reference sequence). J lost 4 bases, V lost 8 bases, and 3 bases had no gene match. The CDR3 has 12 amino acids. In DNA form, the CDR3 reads TGTGCCAGCGGGGCGGGGGCAGATACGCAGTATTTT. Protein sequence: CASGAGADTQYF.

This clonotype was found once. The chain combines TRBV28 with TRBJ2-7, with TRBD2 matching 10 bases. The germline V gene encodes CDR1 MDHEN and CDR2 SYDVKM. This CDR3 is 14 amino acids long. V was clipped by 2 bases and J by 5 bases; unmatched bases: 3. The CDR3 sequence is CASSLASGSNEQYF. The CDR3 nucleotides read TGTGCCAGCAGTTTAGCTAGCGGGAGCAACGAGCAGTACTTC.

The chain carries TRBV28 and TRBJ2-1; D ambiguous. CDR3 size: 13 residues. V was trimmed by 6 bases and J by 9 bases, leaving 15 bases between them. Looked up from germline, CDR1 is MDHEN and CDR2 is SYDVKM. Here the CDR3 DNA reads TGTGCCAGCAGAAAGGGCATTATGGGTGAGCAGTTCTTC. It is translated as CASRKGIMGEQFF.

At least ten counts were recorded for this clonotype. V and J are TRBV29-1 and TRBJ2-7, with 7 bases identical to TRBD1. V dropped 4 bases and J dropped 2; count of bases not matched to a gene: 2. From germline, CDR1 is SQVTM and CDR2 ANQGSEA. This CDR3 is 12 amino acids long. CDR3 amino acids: CSVGTGAYEQYF. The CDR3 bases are TGCAGCGTTGGAACAGGGGCCTACGAGCAGTACTTC.

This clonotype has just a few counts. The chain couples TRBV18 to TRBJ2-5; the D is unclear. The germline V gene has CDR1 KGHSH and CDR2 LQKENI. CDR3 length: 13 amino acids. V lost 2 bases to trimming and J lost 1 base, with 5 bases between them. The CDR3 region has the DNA TGTGCCAGCTCACCAGCGATCCAAGAGACCCAGTACTTC. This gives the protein CASSPAIQETQYF.